A selection of T cell receptor beta chains follows, all from one sample in a study of high-grade serous ovarian cancer treatment subgroups. Using immunoSEQ multiplex PCR, the repertoire was profiled, and TCRdb retains in-frame clones only, with some absent. The sample carries about 4,000 clones, approximately 70% recorded once. Sequences were obtained from tumor tissue. All receptors derive from a human donor with high-grade serous ovarian cancer. Both conserved end residues are part of each CDR3. Each record gives: clone size, V gene, CDR3 protein. Clone sizes are given selectively: once, few, many, or a class where the clone is expanded.

abundance: .; v_gene: TRBV19; CDR3aa: CASSNQQGDANEKLFF
abundance: .; v_gene: TRBV28; CDR3aa: CASSLFGQRYSPLHF
abundance: .; v_gene: TRBV19; CDR3aa: CASSNPGQGEQYF
abundance: once; v_gene: TRBV7-2; CDR3aa: CASSLDSGQNTGELFF
abundance: .; v_gene: TRBV5-4; CDR3aa: CASSSRDNEQFF
abundance: .; v_gene: TRBV5-1; CDR3aa: CASSSGQTRLETQYF
abundance: .; v_gene: TRBV5-6; CDR3aa: CASSPPGGDGTQYF
abundance: .; v_gene: TRBV6-6; CDR3aa: CASSPTGQSYGYTF
abundance: .; v_gene: TRBV28; CDR3aa: CASSEAGSTDTQYF
abundance: .; v_gene: TRBV9; CDR3aa: CASSVGLAGPTDTQYF
abundance: large; v_gene: TRBV7-9; CDR3aa: CASSPLGDSPLHF
abundance: .; v_gene: TRBV27; CDR3aa: CASSQTSSTLYF
abundance: .; v_gene: TRBV5-4; CDR3aa: CASSTPRVGAHNEQFF
abundance: .; v_gene: TRBV10-1; CDR3aa: CASSESRNTGELFF
abundance: few; v_gene: TRBV7-9; CDR3aa: CAIPGQAAEAFF
abundance: .; v_gene: TRBV12-5; CDR3aa: CASGGTDGYTF
abundance: .; v_gene: TRBV2; CDR3aa: CASFDGVNTEAFF
abundance: few; v_gene: TRBV10-3; CDR3aa: CAISEQDRVTGNTIYF
abundance: .; v_gene: TRBV18; CDR3aa: CASSHTYRGGTNEKLFF
abundance: .; v_gene: TRBV6-4; CDR3aa: CASSVGGASVNEQFF
abundance: .; v_gene: TRBV5-1; CDR3aa: CASSLQGNTEAFF
abundance: once; v_gene: TRBV25-1; CDR3aa: CASSELAANYGYTF
abundance: .; v_gene: TRBV5-1; CDR3aa: CASRRDPQETQYF
abundance: .; v_gene: TRBV6-5; CDR3aa: CASSYSWGRRGTEAFF
abundance: .; v_gene: TRBV9; CDR3aa: CASSVDIRTAISGANVLTF
abundance: .; v_gene: TRBV7-3; CDR3aa: CASSLNPSTDTQYF
abundance: .; v_gene: TRBV5-4; CDR3aa: CASSMDFQETQYF
abundance: .; v_gene: TRBV7-6; CDR3aa: CASTFGTGYEQYF
abundance: once; v_gene: TRBV19; CDR3aa: CASRQTGANQPQHF
abundance: .; v_gene: TRBV11-2; CDR3aa: CASSLGQVNTEAFF
abundance: .; v_gene: TRBV19; CDR3aa: CASTVQGAYTGELFF
abundance: few; v_gene: TRBV5-6; CDR3aa: CASSFKSKNTEAFF
abundance: .; v_gene: TRBV28; CDR3aa: CASRPQTDTQYF
abundance: .; v_gene: TRBV5-4; CDR3aa: CASNSRGPNTGELFF
abundance: .; v_gene: TRBV7-9; CDR3aa: CASSLGRSSTDTQYF
abundance: few; v_gene: TRBV11-1; CDR3aa: CASSERQGLTF
abundance: .; v_gene: TRBV5-5; CDR3aa: CASSLEPTGTNFAKNIQYF
abundance: .; v_gene: TRBV19; CDR3aa: CASSTSGGRSNTGELFF
abundance: .; v_gene: TRBV6-5; CDR3aa: CASSTDGNTGELFF
abundance: few; v_gene: TRBV5-5; CDR3aa: CASSLPPDRSLHF
abundance: .; v_gene: TRBV5-5; CDR3aa: CASSSTADTQYF
abundance: .; v_gene: TRBV5-3; CDR3aa: CASSPPGGDGTQYF
abundance: .; v_gene: TRBV7-9; CDR3aa: CASSSASGEQFF
abundance: .; v_gene: TRBV5-8; CDR3aa: CASSLGTATFSGANVLTF
abundance: .; v_gene: TRBV6-4; CDR3aa: CASSVQDGETQYF
abundance: .; v_gene: TRBV18; CDR3aa: CASSSGDGGANNEQFF
abundance: few; v_gene: TRBV27; CDR3aa: CASSTYRDSPRQPQHF
abundance: .; v_gene: TRBV7-9; CDR3aa: CASSWGRSDTQYF
abundance: .; v_gene: TRBV6-5; CDR3aa: CASIPGRGGEETQYF
abundance: .; v_gene: TRBV5-5; CDR3aa: CASSPGQGLQETQYF
abundance: .; v_gene: TRBV5-1; CDR3aa: CASSSSGGFTDTQYF
abundance: .; v_gene: TRBV30; CDR3aa: CAWRHRDRVNSPLHF
abundance: .; v_gene: TRBV2; CDR3aa: CASSGDRSTDTQYF